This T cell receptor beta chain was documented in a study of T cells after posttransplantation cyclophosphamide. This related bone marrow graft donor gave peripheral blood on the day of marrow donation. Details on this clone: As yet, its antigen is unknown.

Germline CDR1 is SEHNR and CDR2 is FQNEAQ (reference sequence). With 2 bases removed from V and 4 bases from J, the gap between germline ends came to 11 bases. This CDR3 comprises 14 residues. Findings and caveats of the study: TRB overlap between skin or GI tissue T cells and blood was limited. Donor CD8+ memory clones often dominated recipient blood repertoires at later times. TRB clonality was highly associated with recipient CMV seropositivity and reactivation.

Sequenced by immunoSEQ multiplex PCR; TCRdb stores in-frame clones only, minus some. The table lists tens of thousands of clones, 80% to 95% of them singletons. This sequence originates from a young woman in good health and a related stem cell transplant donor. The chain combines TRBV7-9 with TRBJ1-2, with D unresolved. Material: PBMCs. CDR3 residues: CASSLRGSSYGYTF. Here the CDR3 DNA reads TGTGCCAGCAGCTTAAGAGGAAGTTCCTATGGCTACACCTTC.